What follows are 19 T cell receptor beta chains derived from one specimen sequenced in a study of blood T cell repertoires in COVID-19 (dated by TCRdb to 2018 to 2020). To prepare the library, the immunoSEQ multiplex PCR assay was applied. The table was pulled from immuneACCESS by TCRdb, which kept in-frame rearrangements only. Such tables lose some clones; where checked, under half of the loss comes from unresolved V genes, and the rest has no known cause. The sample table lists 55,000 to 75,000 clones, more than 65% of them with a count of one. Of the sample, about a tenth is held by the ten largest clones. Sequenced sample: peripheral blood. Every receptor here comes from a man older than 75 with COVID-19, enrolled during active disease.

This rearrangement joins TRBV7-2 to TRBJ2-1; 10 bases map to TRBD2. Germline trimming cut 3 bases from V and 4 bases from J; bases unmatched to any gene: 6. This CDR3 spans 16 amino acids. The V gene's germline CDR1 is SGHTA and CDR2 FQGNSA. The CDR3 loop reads CASSLVGTSAYNEQFF. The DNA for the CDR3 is TGTGCCAGCAGCTTGGTTGGGACTAGCGCATACAATGAGCAGTTCTTC.

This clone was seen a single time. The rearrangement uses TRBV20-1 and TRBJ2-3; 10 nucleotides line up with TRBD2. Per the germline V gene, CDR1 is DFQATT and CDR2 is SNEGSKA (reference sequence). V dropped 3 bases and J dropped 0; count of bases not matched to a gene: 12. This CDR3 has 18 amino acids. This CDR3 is CSASDLANSGRSTDTQYF. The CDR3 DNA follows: TGCAGTGCTAGTGATCTAGCCAATAGCGGGAGGAGCACAGATACGCAGTATTTT.

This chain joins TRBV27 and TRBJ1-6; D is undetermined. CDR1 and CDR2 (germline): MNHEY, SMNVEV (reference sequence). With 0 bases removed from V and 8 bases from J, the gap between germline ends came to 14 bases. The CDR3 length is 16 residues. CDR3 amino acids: CASSLSFGSGDSPLHF. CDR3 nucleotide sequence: TGTGCCAGCAGTTTATCTTTTGGGAGCGGGGATTCACCCCTCCACTTT.

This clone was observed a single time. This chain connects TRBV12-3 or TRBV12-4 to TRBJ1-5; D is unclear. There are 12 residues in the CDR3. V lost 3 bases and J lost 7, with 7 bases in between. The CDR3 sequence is CASSLRQQPQHF. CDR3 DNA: TGTGCCAGCAGTTTGAGGCAGCAGCCCCAGCATTTT.

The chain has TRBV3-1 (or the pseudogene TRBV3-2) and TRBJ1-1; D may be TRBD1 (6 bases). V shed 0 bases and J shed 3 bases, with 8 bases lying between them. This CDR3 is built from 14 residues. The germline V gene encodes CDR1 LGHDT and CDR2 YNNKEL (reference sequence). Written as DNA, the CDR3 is TGTGCCAGCAGCCAAGATTCAGGGGACACTGAAGCTTTCTTT. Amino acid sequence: CASSQDSGDTEAFF.

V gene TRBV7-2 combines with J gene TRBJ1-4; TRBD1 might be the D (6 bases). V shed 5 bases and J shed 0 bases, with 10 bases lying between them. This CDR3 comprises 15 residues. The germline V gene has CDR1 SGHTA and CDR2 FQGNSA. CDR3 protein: CASSTWTATNEKLFF. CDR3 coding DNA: TGTGCCAGCAGCACTTGGACAGCAACTAATGAAAAACTGTTTTTT.

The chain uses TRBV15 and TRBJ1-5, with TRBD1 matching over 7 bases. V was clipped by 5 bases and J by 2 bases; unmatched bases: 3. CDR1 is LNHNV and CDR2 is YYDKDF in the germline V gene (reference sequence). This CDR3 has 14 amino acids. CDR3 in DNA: TGTGCCACCAGCGGTACAGGGGGCAATCAGCCCCAGCATTTT. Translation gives CATSGTGGNQPQHF.

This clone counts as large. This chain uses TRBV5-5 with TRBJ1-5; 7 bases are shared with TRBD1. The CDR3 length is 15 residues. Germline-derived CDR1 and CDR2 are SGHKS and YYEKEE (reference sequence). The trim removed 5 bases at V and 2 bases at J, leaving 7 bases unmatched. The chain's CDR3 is CASSPRQGGNQPQHF. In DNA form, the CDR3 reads TGTGCCAGCAGTCCCAGACAGGGAGGCAATCAGCCCCAGCATTTT.

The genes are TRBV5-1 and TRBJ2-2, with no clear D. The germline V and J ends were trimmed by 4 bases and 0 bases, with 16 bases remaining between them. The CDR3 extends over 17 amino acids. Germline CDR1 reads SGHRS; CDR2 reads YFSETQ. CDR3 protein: CASSPHLRSANTGELFF. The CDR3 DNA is TGCGCCAGCAGCCCTCATCTTCGCAGCGCGAACACCGGGGAGCTGTTTTTT.

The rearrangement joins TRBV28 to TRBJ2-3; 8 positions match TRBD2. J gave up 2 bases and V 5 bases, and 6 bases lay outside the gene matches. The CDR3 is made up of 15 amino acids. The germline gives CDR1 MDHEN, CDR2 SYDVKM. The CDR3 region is CASSPPGLVTDTQYF. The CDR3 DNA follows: TGTGCCAGCAGTCCACCGGGACTAGTCACAGATACGCAGTATTTT.

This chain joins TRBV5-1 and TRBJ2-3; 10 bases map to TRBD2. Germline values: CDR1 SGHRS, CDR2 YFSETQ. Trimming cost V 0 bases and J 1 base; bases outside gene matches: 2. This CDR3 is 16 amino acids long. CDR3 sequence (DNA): TGCGCCAGCAGCTTGGGAGGACTAGCGGGCACAGATACGCAGTATTTT. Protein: CASSLGGLAGTDTQYF.

This CDR3 reads CSASSTGGTEAFF. Written as DNA, the CDR3 is TGCAGTGCTAGTTCGACAGGGGGCACTGAAGCTTTCTTT. The V and J genes are TRBV20-1 and TRBJ1-1, with 9 bases matching TRBD1. Losses at the gene ends were 3 bases for V and 4 bases for J; bases not matched to a gene: 3. The CDR3 spans 13 residues. From germline, CDR1 is DFQATT and CDR2 SNEGSKA (reference sequence).

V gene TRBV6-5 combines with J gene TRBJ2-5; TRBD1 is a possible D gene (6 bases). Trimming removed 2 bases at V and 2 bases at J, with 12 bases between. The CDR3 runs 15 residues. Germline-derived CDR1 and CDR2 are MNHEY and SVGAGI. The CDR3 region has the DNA TGTGCCAGCAGTTACGAGGGGGAAGTTCAAGAGACCCAGTACTTC. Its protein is CASSYEGEVQETQYF.

CDR3 nucleotide sequence: TGTGCCAGCAGCTTTGGGACAGGGGGAGAGGGGCAGTACGTC. Translated, it gives CASSFGTGGEGQYV. V and J are TRBV5-5 and TRBJ2-7; 11 nucleotides line up with TRBD1. Looked up from germline, CDR1 is SGHKS and CDR2 is YYEKEE (reference sequence). This CDR3 comprises 14 residues. V dropped 2 bases and J dropped 9; count of bases not matched to a gene: 7.

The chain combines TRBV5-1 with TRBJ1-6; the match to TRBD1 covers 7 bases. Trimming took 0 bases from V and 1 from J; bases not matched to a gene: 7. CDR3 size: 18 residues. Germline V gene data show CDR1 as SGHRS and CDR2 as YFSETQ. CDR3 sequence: CASSLEGARWSYNSPLHF. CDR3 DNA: TGCGCCAGCAGCTTGGAGGGGGCCCGGTGGTCCTATAATTCACCCCTCCACTTT.

CDR3 in DNA: TGTGCCAGTAGACTCGGTGGGACAGGGTACTCACCCCTCCACTTT. This translates into CASRLGGTGYSPLHF. V gene TRBV19 combines with J gene TRBJ1-6, with 9 bases that match TRBD1. V dropped 6 bases and J dropped 10; count of bases not matched to a gene: 10. The CDR3 covers 15 residues. CDR1 LNHDA and CDR2 SQIVND come from the germline V gene (reference sequence).

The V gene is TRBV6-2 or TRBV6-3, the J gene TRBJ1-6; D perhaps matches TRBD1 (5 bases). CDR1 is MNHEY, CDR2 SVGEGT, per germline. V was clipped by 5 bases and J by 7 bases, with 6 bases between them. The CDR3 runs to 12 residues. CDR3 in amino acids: CASSRGNSPLHF. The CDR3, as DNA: TGTGCCAGCAGTCGGGGGAATTCACCCCTCCACTTT.

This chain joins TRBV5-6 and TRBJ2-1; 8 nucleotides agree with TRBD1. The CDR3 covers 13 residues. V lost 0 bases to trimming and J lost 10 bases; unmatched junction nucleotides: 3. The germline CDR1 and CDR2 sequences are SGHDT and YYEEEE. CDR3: CASSLDRTGEQFF. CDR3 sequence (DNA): TGTGCCAGCAGCTTGGACAGGACAGGGGAGCAGTTCTTC.

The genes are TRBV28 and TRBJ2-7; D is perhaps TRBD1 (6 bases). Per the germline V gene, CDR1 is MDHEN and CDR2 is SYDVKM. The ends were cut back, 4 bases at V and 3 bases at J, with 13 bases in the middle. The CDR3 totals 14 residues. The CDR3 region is CASSYQQGFYEQYV. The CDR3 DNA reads TGTGCCAGCAGTTACCAACAGGGCTTCTACGAGCAGTACGTC.